This section outlines one TCR beta chain sequence together with its context. Per germline, CDR1 SGHRS and CDR2 YFSETQ. The CDR3 spans 15 residues. V shed 5 bases and J shed 4 bases, with 19 bases lying between them. Seattle patients were enrolled during active infection and followed longitudinally. These data are taken from a study of blood T cell repertoires in COVID-19. At the level of the study: COVID-19 samples collected from the United States, Italy and Spain covered acute and convalescent phases. PBMCs, B-cell-depleted T cells, or T cells provided the cDNA or gDNA that made up the material.

The protocol was immunoSEQ multiplex PCR, while the TCRdb copy is restricted to in-frame clones and leaves out a portion. The top ten hold 0.95% to 1.5% of the sample, which has 210,000 or so clones, approximately 83% seen once. The sequence was collected from a woman between 25 and 40 years old with COVID-19, enrolled during active disease. The rearrangement links TRBV5-1 to TRBJ2-7; a possible D gene is TRBD1 (6 bases). Sequencing was carried out using peripheral blood. The CDR3 DNA is TGCGCCAGCAGTCACGGGACATCTTATGAATACGAGCAGTACTTC. Its translation: CASSHGTSYEYEQYF.